This T cell receptor beta chain was found in a study of shared clonotypes between healthy human individuals. The repertoire was sequenced with immunoSEQ multiplex PCR; TCRdb's copy has only in-frame clones and lacks some. The repertoire has about 980,000 clones, over 75% of them found once; the top ten carry about 1.5%. CDR3 size: 15 residues. The germline V and J ends were trimmed by 0 bases and 6 bases, with 12 bases remaining between them. CDR1 MNHEY and CDR2 SMNVEV come from the germline V gene (reference sequence). Sequencing was done on a sample of memory CD4+ T cells sorted from blood. The subset is: CD45RA-negative fraction. The TCR sequence derives from a man between 18 and 35 years old in good health. The chain carries TRBV27 and TRBJ1-5; TRBD1 is a possible D gene (5 bases). CDR3 loop: CASSLSGQGIQPQHF. The DNA for the CDR3 is TGTGCCAGCAGTTTATCAGGGCAGGGAATTCAGCCCCAGCATTTT.